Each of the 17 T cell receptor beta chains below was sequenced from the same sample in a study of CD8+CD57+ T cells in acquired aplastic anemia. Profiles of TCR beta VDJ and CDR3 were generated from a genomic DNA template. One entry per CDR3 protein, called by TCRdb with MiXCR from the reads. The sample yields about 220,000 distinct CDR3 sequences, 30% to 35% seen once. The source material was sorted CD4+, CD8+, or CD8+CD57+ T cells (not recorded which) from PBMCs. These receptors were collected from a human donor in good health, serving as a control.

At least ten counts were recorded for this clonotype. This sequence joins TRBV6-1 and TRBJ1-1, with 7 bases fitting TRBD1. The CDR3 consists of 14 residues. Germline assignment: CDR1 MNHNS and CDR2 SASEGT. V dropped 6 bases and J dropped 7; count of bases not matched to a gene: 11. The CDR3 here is CASSRTGLAGEAFF. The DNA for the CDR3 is TGTGCCAGCAGCCGGACAGGCCTTGCCGGTGAAGCTTTCTTT.

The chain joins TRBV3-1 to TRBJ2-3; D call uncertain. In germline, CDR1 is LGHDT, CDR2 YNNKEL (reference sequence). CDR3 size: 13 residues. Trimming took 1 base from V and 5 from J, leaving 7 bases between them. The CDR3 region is CASSQGYGDTQYF. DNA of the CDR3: TGTGCCAGCAGCCAAGGATACGGAGATACGCAGTATTTT.

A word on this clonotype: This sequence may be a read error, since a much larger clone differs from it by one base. The CDR3 here is CASSSTFSRSQETQYF. The DNA of the CDR3 is TGTGCCAGCAGCTCAACGTTTAGCCGGAGTCAAGAGACCCAGTACTTC. This rearrangement joins TRBV7-9 to TRBJ2-5; D gene unclear. With 4 bases removed from V and 2 bases from J, the gap between germline ends came to 17 bases. The CDR3 contains 16 residues. Germline CDR1 is SEHNR and CDR2 is FQNEAQ (reference sequence).

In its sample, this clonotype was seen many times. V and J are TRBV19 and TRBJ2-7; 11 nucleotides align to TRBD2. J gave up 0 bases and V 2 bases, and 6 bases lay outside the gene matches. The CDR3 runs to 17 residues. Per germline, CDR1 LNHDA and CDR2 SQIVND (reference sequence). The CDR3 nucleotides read TGTGCCAGTAGTATACGTCCGACTAGCGGGGTCTCCTACGAGCAGTACTTC. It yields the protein CASSIRPTSGVSYEQYF.

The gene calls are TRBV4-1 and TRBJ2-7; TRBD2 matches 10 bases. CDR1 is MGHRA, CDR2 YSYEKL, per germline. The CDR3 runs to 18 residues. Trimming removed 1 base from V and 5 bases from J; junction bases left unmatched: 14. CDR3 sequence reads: CASSQGNSGGPIGHEQYF. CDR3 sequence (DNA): TGCGCCAGCAGCCAAGGCAATAGCGGGGGGCCGATTGGCCACGAGCAGTACTTC.

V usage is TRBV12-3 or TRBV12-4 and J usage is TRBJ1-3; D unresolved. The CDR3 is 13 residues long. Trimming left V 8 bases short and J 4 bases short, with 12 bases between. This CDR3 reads CASRPIPGNTIYF. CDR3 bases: TGTGCCAGCCGTCCAATCCCCGGAAACACCATATATTTT.

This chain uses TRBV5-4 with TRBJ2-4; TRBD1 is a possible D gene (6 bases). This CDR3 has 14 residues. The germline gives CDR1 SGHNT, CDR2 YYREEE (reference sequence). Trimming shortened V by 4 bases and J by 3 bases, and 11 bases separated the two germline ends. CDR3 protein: CASSEGVVKNIQYF. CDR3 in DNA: TGTGCCAGCAGCGAGGGGGTGGTCAAAAACATTCAGTACTTC.

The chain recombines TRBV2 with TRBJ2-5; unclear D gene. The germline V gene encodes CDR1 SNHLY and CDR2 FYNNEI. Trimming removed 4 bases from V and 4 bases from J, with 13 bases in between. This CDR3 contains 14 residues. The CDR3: CASSGLGLIETQYF. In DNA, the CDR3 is TGTGCCAGCAGTGGTTTAGGGTTAATAGAGACCCAGTACTTC.

In DNA, the CDR3 is TGTGCCAGCAGCTTAGCGGCCTACAATGAGCAGTTCTTC. It yields the protein CASSLAAYNEQFF. V and J are TRBV7-2 and TRBJ2-1; D is uncertain. This CDR3 contains 13 residues. The ends were cut back, 0 bases at V and 2 bases at J, with 2 bases in the middle. Per germline, CDR1 SGHTA and CDR2 FQGNSA.

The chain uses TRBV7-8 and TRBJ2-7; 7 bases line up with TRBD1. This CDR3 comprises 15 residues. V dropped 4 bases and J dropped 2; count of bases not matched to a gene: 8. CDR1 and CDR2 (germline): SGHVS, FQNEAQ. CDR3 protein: CASSSDREETYEQYF. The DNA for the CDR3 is TGTGCCAGCAGCTCCGACAGGGAAGAAACCTACGAGCAGTACTTC.

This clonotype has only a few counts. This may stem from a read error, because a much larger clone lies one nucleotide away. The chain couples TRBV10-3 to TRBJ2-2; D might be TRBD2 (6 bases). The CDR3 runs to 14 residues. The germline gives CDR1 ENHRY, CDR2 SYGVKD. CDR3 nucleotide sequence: TGTGCCATCAGAAACAGTTCGAACACCGGGGGGCTGTTTTTT. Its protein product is CAIRNSSNTGGLFF.

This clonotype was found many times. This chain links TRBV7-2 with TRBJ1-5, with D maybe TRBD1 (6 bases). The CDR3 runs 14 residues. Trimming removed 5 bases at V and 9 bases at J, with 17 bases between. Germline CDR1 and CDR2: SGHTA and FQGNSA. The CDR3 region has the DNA TGTGCCAGCAGCCCAGGGGACGGCTCTAGGCCCCAGCATTTT. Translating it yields CASSPGDGSRPQHF. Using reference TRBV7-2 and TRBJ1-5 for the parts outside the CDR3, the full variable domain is GAGVSQSPSNKVTEKGKDVELRCDPISGHTALYWYRQSLGQGLEFLIYFQGNSAPDKSGLPSDRFSAERTGGSVSTLTIQRTQQEDSAVYLCASSPGDGSRPQHFGDGTRLSIL.

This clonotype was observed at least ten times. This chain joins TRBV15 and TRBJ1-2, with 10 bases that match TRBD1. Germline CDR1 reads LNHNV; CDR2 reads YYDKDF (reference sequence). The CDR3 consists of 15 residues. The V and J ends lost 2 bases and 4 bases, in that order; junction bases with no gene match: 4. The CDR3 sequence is CATSRKGQGPYGYTF. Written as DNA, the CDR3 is TGTGCCACCAGCAGAAAGGGACAGGGGCCCTATGGCTACACCTTC.

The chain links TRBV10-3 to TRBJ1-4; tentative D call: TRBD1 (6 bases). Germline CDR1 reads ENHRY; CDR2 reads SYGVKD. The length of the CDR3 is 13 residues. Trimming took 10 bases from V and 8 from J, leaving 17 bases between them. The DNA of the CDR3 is TGTGCCAGCAGGCCGGGACATCCGGAAAAACTGTTTTTT. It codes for CASRPGHPEKLFF.

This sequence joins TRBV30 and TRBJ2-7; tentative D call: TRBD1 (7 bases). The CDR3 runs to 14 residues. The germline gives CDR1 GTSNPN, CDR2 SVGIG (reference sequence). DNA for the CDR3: TGTGCGATCGGAGGGGGCGGGTCCTCCTACGAGCAGTACTTC. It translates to CAIGGGGSSYEQYF.

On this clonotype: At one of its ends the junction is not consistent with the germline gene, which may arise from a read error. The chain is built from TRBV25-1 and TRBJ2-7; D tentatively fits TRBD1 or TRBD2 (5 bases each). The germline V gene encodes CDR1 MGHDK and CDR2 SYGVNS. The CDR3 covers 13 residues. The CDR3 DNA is TGTGCCATCAGTGCAAGAGGGGACTACGAGCAGTACTTC. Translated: CAISARGDYEQYF.

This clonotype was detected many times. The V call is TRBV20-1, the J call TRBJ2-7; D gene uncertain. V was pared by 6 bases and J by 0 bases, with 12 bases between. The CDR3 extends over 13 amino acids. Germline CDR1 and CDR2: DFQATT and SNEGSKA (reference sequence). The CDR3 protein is CSALLDSSYEQYF. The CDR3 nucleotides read TGCAGTGCCCTCCTGGATAGCTCCTACGAGCAGTACTTC.